A single sample gave rise to the 30 T cell receptor beta chains below, sequenced in a study of CD8+ T cells in alopecia areata. Once RNA had been extracted, it was reverse transcribed into cDNA to act as the sequencing template. Libraries were prepared by immunoSEQ multiplex PCR; TCRdb keeps only in-frame clonotypes and omits some of them. The data contain about 110,000 clones, 50% to 60% of them seen just once; the ten biggest clones take up roughly a quarter. Sequencing was done on a sample of NKG2D-low CD8+ T cells sorted from blood. The receptors were sampled from a human donor with alopecia areata.

The V call is TRBV27, the J call TRBJ2-7; no clear D. The CDR3 loop spans 11 amino acids. Deletions cut 5 bases from V and 6 bases from J, with 8 bases between. Looked up from germline, CDR1 is MNHEY and CDR2 is SMNVEV (reference sequence). This CDR3 is CASSLFGEQYF. The CDR3 DNA reads as TGTGCCAGCAGTCTGTTCGGCGAGCAGTACTTC.

This chain joins TRBV14 and TRBJ2-7; 8 positions agree with TRBD1. The CDR3 consists of 14 residues. J lost 2 bases, V lost 4 bases, and 4 bases had no gene match. The germline V gene encodes CDR1 SGHDN and CDR2 FVKESK. CDR3 protein: CASSLGTGTYEQYF. In nucleotides, the CDR3 is TGTGCCAGCAGCCTTGGGACAGGAACCTACGAGCAGTACTTC.

The table lists this clone with a few counts. The chain employs TRBV19 and TRBJ1-3; D gene uncertain. With 6 bases removed from V and 0 bases from J, the gap between germline ends came to 6 bases. Germline assignment: CDR1 LNHDA and CDR2 SQIVND (reference sequence). The CDR3 contains 13 residues. The CDR3: CASRADSGNTIYF. The CDR3 DNA follows: TGTGCCAGTAGGGCGGACTCTGGAAACACCATATATTTT. Drawing the rest from reference TRBV19 and TRBJ1-3, the complete variable domain is DGGITQSPKYLFRKEGQNVTLSCEQNLNHDAMYWYRQDPGQGLRLIYYSQIVNDFQKGDIAEGYSVSREKKESFPLTVTSAQKNPTAFYLCASRADSGNTIYFGEGSWLTVV.

This clone was found once. The sample contains more than one DNA sequence encoding this CDR3. The genes are TRBV5-1 and TRBJ2-1, with TRBD2 matching over 7 bases. Germline trimming cut 2 bases from V and 4 bases from J; bases unmatched to any gene: 3. This CDR3 spans 14 amino acids. Germline values: CDR1 SGHRS, CDR2 YFSETQ. The CDR3 sequence is CASSLGLGYNEQFF. CDR3 nucleotides: TGCGCCAGCAGCTTAGGACTAGGTTACAATGAGCAGTTCTTC.

The chain couples TRBV2 to TRBJ2-3; 11 nucleotides align to TRBD1. Germline CDR1 reads SNHLY; CDR2 reads FYNNEI. V shed 8 bases, J shed 4 bases, and the junction held 5 bases outside the gene matches. There are 14 residues in the CDR3. DNA of the CDR3: TGTGCCAGCTCTCCGGGACAGGGGGCAGATACGCAGTATTTT. Translated: CASSPGQGADTQYF. Complete variable domain (other parts from reference TRBV2 and TRBJ2-3): EPEVTQTPSHQVTQMGQEVILRCVPISNHLYFYWYRQILGQKVEFLVSFYNNEISEKSEIFDDQFSVERPDGSNFTLKIRSTKLEDSAMYFCASSPGQGADTQYFGPGTRLTVL.

This chain uses TRBV19 with TRBJ1-2, with TRBD1 matching 9 bases. The length of the CDR3 is 15 residues. Germline CDR1 is LNHDA and CDR2 is SQIVND (reference sequence). Trimming cost V 4 bases and J 4 bases; bases outside gene matches: 7. This chain's CDR3 is CASSTSTGGAYGYTF. CDR3 sequence (DNA): TGTGCCAGTAGTACTTCGACAGGGGGGGCCTATGGCTACACCTTC. The full variable domain, rest sourced from reference TRBV19 and TRBJ1-2, is DGGITQSPKYLFRKEGQNVTLSCEQNLNHDAMYWYRQDPGQGLRLIYYSQIVNDFQKGDIAEGYSVSREKKESFPLTVTSAQKNPTAFYLCASSTSTGGAYGYTFGSGTRLTVV.

This clone has a handful of counts. V is TRBV5-1 and J is TRBJ2-5; D possibly matches TRBD1 or TRBD2 (5 bases each). V lost 4 bases and J lost 2, with 12 bases in between. The CDR3 extends over 14 amino acids. The germline gives CDR1 SGHRS, CDR2 YFSETQ. CDR3 protein: CASSPRGVQETQYF. CDR3 coding DNA: TGCGCCAGCAGCCCTAGGGGAGTACAAGAGACCCAGTACTTC.

This chain uses TRBV5-1 with TRBJ2-7, with a possible D match to TRBD1 (5 bases). The V end was cut by 4 bases, the J end by 1 base, with 12 bases between. Germline V lookup: CDR1 SGHRS, CDR2 YFSETQ. The CDR3 spans 14 residues. The CDR3 region is CASSPWGGSYEQYF. Here the CDR3 DNA reads TGCGCCAGCAGCCCTTGGGGCGGATCCTACGAGCAGTACTTC.

This clone turned up a few times. CDR3 DNA sequence: TGCGCCAGCAGCTCCTTCACTATCTCTAGGGAGAATGAGCAGTTCTTC. It translates to CASSSFTISRENEQFF. The V call is TRBV5-1, the J call TRBJ2-1; D is perhaps TRBD2 (5 bases). The CDR3 loop spans 16 amino acids. Trimming took 3 bases from V and 7 from J, leaving 20 bases between them. Germline lookup yields CDR1 SGHRS and CDR2 YFSETQ.

CDR3 coding DNA: TGTGCCAGCAGCCCCGGGACTAGCGGGAGAGTCCCCCCTTACAATGAGCAGTTCTTC. It codes for CASSPGTSGRVPPYNEQFF. The chain recombines TRBV13 with TRBJ2-1; 14 bases fit TRBD2. J was trimmed by 4 bases and V by 5 bases; bases with no gene match: 13. Germline-derived CDR1 and CDR2 are PRHDT and FYEKMQ (reference sequence). The CDR3 spans 19 residues.

Points on this clone: Mismatch with germline at one junction end may stem from a read error. The chain combines TRBV14 with TRBJ1-4; D unclear. The germline V gene has CDR1 SGHDN and CDR2 FVKESK. The CDR3 is made up of 14 amino acids. The CDR3 region has the DNA TGTGCCAGCAGCCAAGATCTAACTGATGAAAAACTGTTTTTT. Protein sequence: CASSQDLTDEKLFF.

To note about this clone: Other DNA variants within this sample encode the same CDR3. The CDR3 sequence is CASSLEQSYEQYF. As DNA, the CDR3 is TGCGCCAGCAGCTTGGAACAGTCCTACGAGCAGTACTTC. The chain carries TRBV5-1 and TRBJ2-7; D remains unclear. The CDR3 extends over 13 amino acids. V was trimmed by 0 bases and J by 1 base, leaving 5 bases between them. The germline V gene has CDR1 SGHRS and CDR2 YFSETQ.

This clone was observed a few times. The chain joins TRBV25-1 to TRBJ2-1, with D tentatively TRBD1 (6 bases). Germline values: CDR1 MGHDK, CDR2 SYGVNS. V gave up 10 bases and J gave up 15 bases, with 22 bases separating them. The length of the CDR3 is 12 residues. The CDR3 region has the DNA TGTGCCACCGAGACAGGAGCCCGTGCTTTGTTCTTC. It specifies CATETGARALFF.

The V call is TRBV11-2, the J call TRBJ2-1; D unclear. The CDR3 totals 17 residues. Trimming removed 5 bases from V and 2 bases from J, with 19 bases in between. Per germline, CDR1 SGHAT and CDR2 FQNNGV. CDR3 sequence: CASSAKEGSPTYNEQFF. The CDR3 nucleotides are TGTGCCAGCAGCGCTAAGGAAGGGTCCCCAACCTACAATGAGCAGTTCTTC.

The chain links TRBV2 to TRBJ2-3; D remains ambiguous. V was clipped by 3 bases and J by 4 bases, with 8 bases between them. CDR3 size: 13 residues. The germline V gene has CDR1 SNHLY and CDR2 FYNNEI. The CDR3 DNA reads as TGTGCCAGCAGTGAGACGCCCGCAGATACGCAGTATTTT. Its translation: CASSETPADTQYF.

This CDR3 is CSVENNRDRACQPQHF. The CDR3, as DNA: TGCAGCGTTGAAAACAACCGGGACAGGGCGTGTCAGCCCCAGCATTTT. The chain couples TRBV29-1 to TRBJ1-5, with 9 bases that match TRBD1. From germline, CDR1 is SQVTM and CDR2 ANQGSEA. Trimming at V came to 2 bases and at J to 6 bases, leaving 11 bases not matched to a gene. The CDR3 has 16 residues. Combining the CDR3 with reference TRBV29-1 and TRBJ1-5 gives the whole variable domain SAVISQKPSRDICQRGTSLTIQCQVDSQVTMMFWYRQQPGQSLTLIATANQGSEATYESGFVIDKFPISRPNLTFSTLTVSNMSPEDSSIYLCSVENNRDRACQPQHFGDGTRLSIL.

This clone was counted many times. The rearrangement joins TRBV4-1 to TRBJ1-2; unclear D gene. Germline V gene sequence: CDR1 MGHRA, CDR2 YSYEKL. Deletions cut 0 bases from V and 4 bases from J, with 18 bases between. The CDR3 runs 17 residues. The DNA for the CDR3 is TGCGCCAGCAGCCAAGATCAAACCCTCGGGGTGCCCTATGGCTACACCTTC. This codes for CASSQDQTLGVPYGYTF.

This clone was found a few times. This chain uses TRBV25-1 with TRBJ2-3; no reliable D call. V was shortened by 1 base and J by 5 bases, with 7 bases between the two germline ends. The V gene's germline CDR1 is MGHDK and CDR2 SYGVNS. The CDR3 is 13 residues long. The CDR3 region has the DNA TGTGCCAGCAGTGAATTTTCCGGAGATACGCAGTATTTT. It yields the protein CASSEFSGDTQYF. Variable domain in full (rest from reference TRBV25-1 and TRBJ2-3): EADIYQTPRYLVIGTGKKITLECSQTMGHDKMYWYQQDPGMELHLIHYSYGVNSTEKGDLSSESTVSRIRTEHFPLTLESARPSHTSQYLCASSEFSGDTQYFGPGTRLTVL.

In DNA form, the CDR3 reads TGCGCCAGCAGCCAAGATGATTACAATGAGCAGTTCTTC. Amino acids: CASSQDDYNEQFF. The chain has TRBV4-1 and TRBJ2-1, with no clear D. CDR3 length: 13 amino acids. Trimming left V 0 bases short and J 4 bases short, with 4 bases between. Germline V gene data show CDR1 as MGHRA and CDR2 as YSYEKL.

V gene TRBV7-9 combines with J gene TRBJ1-5, with D possibly being TRBD1 (5 bases). Deletions cut 4 bases from V and 0 bases from J, with 10 bases between. CDR1 SEHNR and CDR2 FQNEAQ come from the germline V gene (reference sequence). CDR3 length: 15 amino acids. The CDR3, as DNA: TGTGCCAGCAGCTCGACAGAGTATAGCAATCAGCCCCAGCATTTT. Protein product: CASSSTEYSNQPQHF.

The chain links TRBV13 to TRBJ2-1; D is unclear. V was trimmed by 4 bases and J by 12 bases, leaving 22 bases between them. Per the germline V gene, CDR1 is PRHDT and CDR2 is FYEKMQ (reference sequence). The CDR3 has 15 amino acids. The CDR3 nucleotides are TGTGCCAGCAGCTCCGGAACCGCGAACCCCTTAGGGCAGTTCTTC. Protein: CASSSGTANPLGQFF.

This chain's CDR3 is CASSKRDRLGETQYF. DNA of the CDR3: TGTGCCAGCAGTAAACGGGACAGGCTGGGAGAGACCCAGTACTTC. V is TRBV27 and J is TRBJ2-5, with 8 bases lining up with TRBD1. Germline lookup yields CDR1 MNHEY and CDR2 SMNVEV (reference sequence). This CDR3 contains 15 residues. V lost 5 bases, J lost 4 bases, and 9 bases stayed unmatched.

The sample holds a few counts of this clone. CDR3 loop: CSGQTGTYEQYF. CDR3 DNA sequence: TGCAGCGGGCAGACAGGGACGTACGAGCAGTACTTC. This chain joins TRBV29-1 and TRBJ2-7, with 7 nucleotides matching TRBD1. Germline CDR1 is SQVTM and CDR2 is ANQGSEA. The CDR3 consists of 12 residues. The V segment lost 7 bases and the J segment 4 bases; nucleotides outside the gene matches: 7.

The V call is TRBV6-5, the J call TRBJ2-5, with D perhaps matching TRBD1 (6 bases). The length of the CDR3 is 14 residues. Trimming took off 4 bases at V and 2 bases at J, with 11 bases between the two ends. Germline assignment: CDR1 MNHEY and CDR2 SVGAGI. The CDR3 DNA reads as TGTGCCAGCAGTTCAGGACAGAGACAAGAGACCCAGTACTTC. Its translation is CASSSGQRQETQYF.

The rearrangement joins TRBV2 to TRBJ1-1; TRBD1 is a possible D gene (6 bases). The CDR3 runs to 13 residues. The V end lost 4 bases, the J end lost 5 bases, and 11 bases lay between the germline ends. CDR1 is SNHLY, CDR2 FYNNEI, per germline. Here the CDR3 DNA reads TGTGCCAGCAGTGTTACAGGGTCAACTGAAGCTTTCTTT. Its translation is CASSVTGSTEAFF.

This clone occurred a few times. The chain has TRBV7-2 and TRBJ1-1, with TRBD1 as a possible D gene (6 bases). The ends were cut back, 2 bases at V and 5 bases at J, with 15 bases in the middle. The CDR3 totals 15 residues. The germline gives CDR1 SGHTA, CDR2 FQGNSA. The CDR3 DNA reads TGTGCCAGCAGCTTAAATGCACAGGGTGGGACTGAAGCTTTCTTT. Encoded protein: CASSLNAQGGTEAFF.

This clone showed up just a few times. The chain carries TRBV30 and TRBJ2-2; no clear D. This CDR3 is 13 amino acids long. Germline CDR1 GTSNPN, CDR2 SVGIG (reference sequence). With 0 bases removed from V and 5 bases from J, the gap between germline ends came to 7 bases. CDR3 region: CAWSVSETGELFF. The CDR3 bases are TGTGCCTGGAGTGTTAGTGAAACCGGGGAGCTGTTTTTT.

V is TRBV20-1 and J is TRBJ2-1; 8 bases agree with TRBD2. V lost 6 bases and J lost 9; bases outside the gene matches: 4. The length of the CDR3 is 11 residues. Germline values: CDR1 DFQATT, CDR2 SNEGSKA (reference sequence). CDR3 nucleotides: TGCAGTGCCAATAGCGGGACTGAGCAGTTCTTC. Protein: CSANSGTEQFF.

This clone was picked up a small number of times. The genes are TRBV7-9 and TRBJ1-1; D possibly corresponds to TRBD1 (5 bases). The CDR3 is 11 residues long. Germline V gene lookup returns CDR1 SEHNR and CDR2 FQNEAQ (reference sequence). The V gene lost 2 bases and the J gene lost 11 bases, with 9 bases spanning the gap. CDR3 sequence (DNA): TGTGCCAGCAGCTTAAGCGGGGGGGCTTTCTTT. This encodes CASSLSGGAFF.

V and J are TRBV9 and TRBJ2-1; D may be TRBD2 (5 bases). The V gene lost 4 bases and the J gene lost 2 bases, with 16 bases spanning the gap. Per germline, CDR1 SGDLS and CDR2 YYNGEE. This CDR3 is built from 16 residues. CDR3 in amino acids: CASSPFELGPYNEQFF. The CDR3 nucleotides are TGTGCCAGCAGCCCTTTCGAACTAGGGCCCTACAATGAGCAGTTCTTC.